A selection of T cell receptor beta chains follows, all from one sample in a study of blood T cell repertoires in COVID-19. TCRdb's copy holds only in-frame clones and misses some; the assay was immunoSEQ multiplex PCR. This table holds 200,000 to 250,000 clones, around 88% found once. The sequencing sample was made of peripheral blood. Receptors were obtained from a man in his late teens or twenties with active or convalescent COVID-19. The CDR3 runs from the conserved cysteine through the conserved F or W. The D gene is left open where the match is weak.

D,length,V,CDR3
NA,11,TRBV9,CASGLTDTQYF
TRBD1,14,TRBV7-3,CASSKGQGNTEAFF
TRBD1,17,TRBV4-2,CASSQDSGQNFGSPLHF
TRBD2,19,TRBV7-2,CASSLRLAGGPASTDTQYF
NA,16,TRBV28,CASSLTLSGSRYEQYF
TRBD2,17,TRBV3-1/TRBV3-2,CASSQRTRAGGYNEQFF
NA,13,TRBV19,CASSISVQTEAFF
NA,13,TRBV5-1,CASSLADTGELFF
NA,12,TRBV5-1,CASSLAGNEQFF
TRBD1,18,TRBV7-6,CASSLGTGGPGIAQPQHF
NA,17,TRBV11-2,CASSLAVAPPLLYEQYF
TRBD1,15,TRBV27,CASRVDRIKNNEQFF
NA,16,TRBV15,CATSRTGAGGSYEQYF
NA,13,TRBV10-3,CAITPFSTGELFF
TRBD2,16,TRBV27,CASSLTRARGGDEQFF
NA,13,TRBV19,CASSDMGGYEQYF
NA,14,TRBV4-2,CASSQGRVNTEAFF
TRBD1,14,TRBV7-9,CASSLGQKSYEQYF
NA,13,TRBV14,CASSYRSYNEQFF
NA,16,TRBV27,CASSPQKDTFNEKLFF
NA,12,TRBV9,CASSVTEETQYF
NA,15,TRBV4-1,CASSQDRVPQETQYF
NA,16,TRBV6-1,CASSEARRVRDNEQFF
TRBD1,12,TRBV6-5,CASSYPTGRQFF
NA,16,TRBV28,CASSQYPPGFNQPQHF
TRBD2,16,TRBV6-5,CASSYSLLAGVVEQFF
TRBD2,15,TRBV10-2,CASSELAGPNYEQYF
TRBD1,15,TRBV27,CASSPDRAGANVLTF
NA,12,TRBV7-9,CASSLNLYEQYF
TRBD2,17,TRBV2,CASSNLAGGIRPGELFF
NA,14,TRBV3-1/TRBV3-2,CASSRGSNTGELFF
TRBD1,16,TRBV24-1,CATSDPRTGNTGELFF
NA,13,TRBV11-3,CASSLVPLSEQFF
NA,11,TRBV3-1/TRBV3-2,CASSQAFGYTF
NA,12,TRBV6-6,CASSVQGRGQYF
TRBD2,17,TRBV30,CAWSVRGLAGGQETQYF
NA,16,TRBV5-4,CASSSRGFSNTGELFF
NA,13,TRBV30,CAWGTTVNTEAFF
TRBD1,15,TRBV7-8,CASSFLGQGNTEAFF
TRBD1,16,TRBV5-4,CASSSRQGALGYGYTF